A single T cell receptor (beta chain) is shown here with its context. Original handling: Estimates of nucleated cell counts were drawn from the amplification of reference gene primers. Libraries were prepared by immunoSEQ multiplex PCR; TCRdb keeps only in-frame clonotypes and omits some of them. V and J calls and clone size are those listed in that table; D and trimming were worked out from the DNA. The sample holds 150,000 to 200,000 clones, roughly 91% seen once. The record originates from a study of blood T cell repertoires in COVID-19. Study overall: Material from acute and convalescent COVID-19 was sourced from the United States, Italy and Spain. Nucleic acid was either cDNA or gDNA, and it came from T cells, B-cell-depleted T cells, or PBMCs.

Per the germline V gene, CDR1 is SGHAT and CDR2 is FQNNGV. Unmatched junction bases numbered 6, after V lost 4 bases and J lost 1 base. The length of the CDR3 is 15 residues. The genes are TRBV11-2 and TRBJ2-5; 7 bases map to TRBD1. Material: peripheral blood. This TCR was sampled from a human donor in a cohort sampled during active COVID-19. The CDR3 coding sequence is TGTGCCAGCAGCTCGAGACAGGGCCCCCAAGAGACCCAGTACTTC. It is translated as CASSSRQGPQETQYF.